The 8 T cell receptor beta chains given below trace back to one sample, sequenced in a study of blood T cell repertoires in COVID-19. TCRdb's table, derived via immunoSEQ multiplex PCR, lists solely in-frame clones and lacks some. Among about 220,000 clones listed, about 85% were seen once. The sample was peripheral blood. The receptor set was obtained from a man aged 50 to 60 who had recovered from COVID-19.

Here the CDR3 DNA reads TGTGCCAGTCGGGGACTAGCGGCCCACGAGCAGTACTTC. Its protein is CASRGLAAHEQYF. V usage is TRBV19 and J usage is TRBJ2-7; TRBD2 matches at 11 bases. V trimming: 8 bases; J trimming: 5 bases; junction bases outside the gene matches: 5. The CDR3 totals 13 residues. From germline, CDR1 is LNHDA and CDR2 SQIVND (reference sequence).

This clone was detected once. The chain carries TRBV6-6 and TRBJ1-2; 10 bases map to TRBD1. This CDR3 comprises 13 residues. From germline, CDR1 is MNHNY and CDR2 SVGAGI (reference sequence). Trimming removed 7 bases from V and 7 bases from J; junction bases left unmatched: 6. The CDR3 region has the DNA TGTGCCAGCACCCAGGGACAGGGGTCTGGCTACACCTTC. This encodes CASTQGQGSGYTF.

The V and J genes are TRBV6-5 and TRBJ2-1; TRBD1 aligns across 10 bases. The trim removed 8 bases at V and 9 bases at J, leaving 10 bases unmatched. The CDR3 contains 14 residues. From germline, CDR1 is MNHEY and CDR2 SVGAGI. CDR3 amino acids: CASRLTGGVGEQFF. The CDR3 bases are TGTGCCAGCCGTCTGACAGGGGGCGTGGGTGAGCAGTTCTTC.

The gene calls are TRBV2 and TRBJ2-3, with D unclear. The CDR3 is made up of 11 amino acids. Trimming took 4 bases from V and 5 from J, leaving 4 bases between them. CDR1 and CDR2 from the germline V gene are SNHLY and FYNNEI. DNA of the CDR3: TGTGCCAGCAGTGCAAAAGATACGCAGTATTTT. Translating it yields CASSAKDTQYF.

The gene calls are TRBV30 and TRBJ2-7; TRBD1 is a possible D gene (6 bases). Germline lookup yields CDR1 GTSNPN and CDR2 SVGIG (reference sequence). Trimming removed 5 bases at V and 5 bases at J, with 19 bases between. This CDR3 has 14 amino acids. DNA of the CDR3: TGTGCCTGGGGATCCAGCAGGGGTGGGAACGAGCAGTACTTC. It is translated as CAWGSSRGGNEQYF.

The chain couples TRBV5-4 to TRBJ1-2; D may be TRBD1 (6 bases). The V and J ends lost 5 bases and 5 bases respectively, with 13 bases between them. The V gene's germline CDR1 is SGHNT and CDR2 YYREEE (reference sequence). The length of the CDR3 is 13 residues. CDR3 in DNA: TGTGCCAGCAGTCCCGGGACATTTTATGGCTACACCTTC. Protein: CASSPGTFYGYTF.

The sample holds one count of this clone. This sequence joins TRBV27 and TRBJ1-1; 9 bases fit TRBD1. The V gene end was trimmed by 6 bases and the J gene end by 1 base; junction bases not matched to a gene: 6. This CDR3 spans 15 amino acids. The germline V gene has CDR1 MNHEY and CDR2 SMNVEV (reference sequence). CDR3 nucleotides: TGTGCCAGCAGCTTACAGGGGGCGAGGAACACTGAAGCTTTCTTT. Translation: CASSLQGARNTEAFF.

CDR3 loop: CASSVDYTRGVTQYF. The CDR3, as DNA: TGTGCCAGCAGTGTGGACTATACTAGAGGAGTTACGCAGTATTTT. The chain recombines TRBV6-4 with TRBJ2-3; D might be TRBD2 (6 bases). V lost 4 bases, J lost 8 bases, and 19 bases lay in between. The CDR3 contains 15 residues. Germline CDR1 and CDR2: MRHNA and SNTAGT.